Below are 9 T cell receptor beta chains sequenced from a single sample in a study of blood T cell repertoires in COVID-19. Assay used: immunoSEQ multiplex PCR; TCRdb lists only in-frame clones, some missing. The data contain 100,000 to 120,000 clones, 60% to 80% of them seen just once; the ten biggest clones take up around 16%. The sequenced sample was peripheral blood. The source of these receptors is a woman older than 75 with active or convalescent COVID-19.

The V gene is TRBV7-3, the J gene TRBJ2-1; TRBD2 matches at 7 bases. The V gene end was trimmed by 5 bases and the J gene end by 1 base; junction bases not matched to a gene: 5. CDR3 length: 15 residues. The germline CDR1 and CDR2 sequences are SGHTA and FQGTGA. CDR3 residues: CASSPTSVSYNEQFF. The CDR3 DNA sequence: TGTGCCAGCAGCCCTACTAGCGTTTCCTACAATGAGCAGTTCTTC. Using reference TRBV7-3 and TRBJ2-1 for the parts outside the CDR3, the full variable domain is GAGVSQTPSNKVTEKGKYVELRCDPISGHTALYWYRQSLGQGPEFLIYFQGTGAADDSGLPNDRFFAVRPEGSVSTLKIQRTERGDSAVYLCASSPTSVSYNEQFFGPGTRLTVL.

V usage is TRBV30 and J usage is TRBJ1-6; D unresolved. The CDR3 is 13 amino acids. Germline-derived CDR1 and CDR2 are GTSNPN and SVGIG (reference sequence). Trimming stripped 4 bases from V and 10 bases from J, with 14 bases between. CDR3 region: CAWKLAIRSPLHF. The DNA for the CDR3 is TGTGCCTGGAAGCTAGCCATAAGATCACCCCTCCACTTT.

The chain couples TRBV6-5 to TRBJ2-4; D unresolved. V was pared by 7 bases and J by 8 bases, with 12 bases between. CDR3 length equals 12 residues. Germline CDR1 is MNHEY and CDR2 is SVGAGI. CDR3 bases: TGTGCCAGCACTCTCACTGCTGACATTCAGTACTTC. This gives the protein CASTLTADIQYF.

V is TRBV5-8 and J is TRBJ2-1; 7 bases agree with TRBD1. The J segment lost 0 bases and the V segment lost 2 bases, leaving 5 bases of the junction unmatched. Germline V gene lookup returns CDR1 SGHTS and CDR2 YDEGEE. The CDR3 consists of 16 residues. In DNA form, the CDR3 reads TGTGCCAGCAGCTTCCGACAGGGTAGCTCCTACAATGAGCAGTTCTTC. This encodes CASSFRQGSSYNEQFF.

The chain is built from TRBV4-3 and TRBJ1-2; D not certain. V lost 3 bases to trimming and J lost 3 bases, with 8 bases between them. The CDR3 has 13 residues. CDR1 is LGHNA, CDR2 YSLEER, per germline. CDR3 loop: CASSHGRDYGYTF. CDR3 sequence (DNA): TGCGCCAGCAGCCATGGGCGGGACTATGGCTACACCTTC.

The rearrangement joins TRBV5-4 to TRBJ1-1, with D tentatively TRBD1 (6 bases). Germline V gene lookup returns CDR1 SGHNT and CDR2 YYREEE (reference sequence). The length of the CDR3 is 13 residues. Trimming took off 4 bases at V and 4 bases at J, with 11 bases between the two ends. This CDR3 reads CASSPRGVTEAFF. The CDR3 DNA sequence: TGTGCCAGCAGCCCCAGGGGCGTCACTGAAGCTTTCTTT.

The genes are TRBV4-3 and TRBJ2-3, with TRBD2 matching 8 bases. CDR3 length: 15 amino acids. Germline values: CDR1 LGHNA, CDR2 YSLEER. The junction had 7 bases not matched to a gene; V was cut back by 4 bases and J by 4 bases. The CDR3 DNA sequence: TGCGCCAGCAGCCGCGGCGGGAGGTTGGCAGATACGCAGTATTTT. This encodes CASSRGGRLADTQYF.

The chain couples TRBV24-1 to TRBJ1-2, with 8 bases fitting TRBD1. The CDR3 runs to 15 residues. Germline values: CDR1 KGHDR, CDR2 SFDVKD. Trimming at V came to 7 bases and at J to 3 bases, leaving 9 bases not matched to a gene. In nucleotides, the CDR3 is TGTGCCACCAGGGTGGGTCCGGACAGGGACTATGGCTACACCTTC. This translates into CATRVGPDRDYGYTF.

V usage is TRBV4-2 and J usage is TRBJ1-1; D may be TRBD1 (6 bases). V dropped 2 bases and J dropped 10 bases, with 17 bases sitting between them. The CDR3 runs to 14 residues. Germline V gene sequence: CDR1 LGHNA, CDR2 YNFKEQ. The CDR3 sequence: CASSQTSRGMGAFF. The CDR3 DNA follows: TGTGCCAGCAGCCAAACTTCCAGGGGTATGGGAGCTTTCTTT.